Following are 15 T cell receptor beta chains from one sample sequenced in a study of T cells in Graves' hyperthyroidism and ophthalmopathy. Researchers took RNA transcripts and amplified the TCR beta CDR3 regions from them. HTBI primers were employed in a first-round RT-PCR of the TCR CDR3. Each CDR3 protein is one row after TCRdb ran MiXCR on the multiplex PCR reads. The repertoire holds about 480,000 distinct CDR3 sequences, with approximately 15% as singletons. The sequenced sample was blood. The receptors come from a woman younger than 35 with Graves' hyperthyroidism.

This rearrangement joins TRBV27 to TRBJ1-4; TRBD1 agrees at 8 bases. CDR3 length: 14 residues. V lost 3 bases and J lost 8; bases outside the gene matches: 5. Germline V CDR1 and CDR2: MNHEY, SMNVEV (reference sequence). The DNA for the CDR3 is TGTGCCAGCAGTTTGGACAGGGTACGCGAAAAACTGTTTTTT. Encoded protein: CASSLDRVREKLFF.

Of note for this clonotype: Given a much more abundant clone one base away, this may be a read error. The rearrangement uses TRBV6-2 or TRBV6-3 and TRBJ2-7; unclear D gene. Germline-derived CDR1 and CDR2 are MNHEY and SVGEGT. CDR3 length equals 14 residues. The V gene lost 0 bases and the J gene lost 4 bases, with 10 bases spanning the gap. Here the CDR3 DNA reads TGTGCCAGCAGTTACTCTGACAAGGAGTACGAGCAGTACTTC. Translation gives CASSYSDKEYEQYF.

This clonotype was counted at least ten times. As DNA, the CDR3 is TGTGCCTGGAGTGGGTCAGGCCGACTTAACTATGGCTACACCTTC. Amino acid sequence: CAWSGSGRLNYGYTF. The J gene is TRBJ1-2, the V gene TRBV30; D gene ambiguous. The germline V gene encodes CDR1 GTSNPN and CDR2 SVGIG (reference sequence). The V and J ends lost 1 base and 1 base respectively, with 13 bases between them. The CDR3 covers 15 residues.

The sample holds many counts of this clonotype. This chain connects TRBV10-3 to TRBJ2-1; 13 nucleotides agree with TRBD2. Germline trimming cut 6 bases from V and 5 bases from J; bases unmatched to any gene: 4. CDR1 is ENHRY, CDR2 SYGVKD, per germline. This CDR3 comprises 15 residues. In DNA form, the CDR3 reads TGTGCCATCAGCCCCGGGACTAGCGGGAACAATGAGCAGTTCTTC. Translated: CAISPGTSGNNEQFF.

With regard to this clonotype: A read error may explain this, as a much larger clone is one base away. The rearrangement joins TRBV3-1 to TRBJ2-5; D ambiguous. This CDR3 spans 15 amino acids. Deletions cut 1 base from V and 4 bases from J, with 13 bases between. Germline V gene data show CDR1 as LGHDT and CDR2 as YNNKEL (reference sequence). CDR3 nucleotide sequence: TGTGCCAGCAGCCAAGGGGCCCATCCTGCAGAGACCCAGTACTTC. Amino acid sequence: CASSQGAHPAETQYF.

Ten or more counts support this clonotype. J is TRBJ2-7 and V is TRBV12-3 or TRBV12-4; 12 nucleotides align to TRBD2. This CDR3 has 14 amino acids. The trim removed 1 base at V and 6 bases at J, leaving 1 base unmatched. The DNA of the CDR3 is TGTGCCAGCAGTTTAGGACTAGCGGGAGTCGAGCAGTACGTC. As protein: CASSLGLAGVEQYV.

This clonotype has a count of ten or more. This chain links TRBV3-1 with TRBJ1-2; D is perhaps TRBD1 (5 bases). The CDR3 contains 12 residues. Trimming took 3 bases from V and 7 from J, leaving 9 bases between them. From germline, CDR1 is LGHDT and CDR2 YNNKEL (reference sequence). For the CDR3, the DNA is TGTGCCAGCAGCCAGCAGGGTCGTGGCTACACCTTC. Translated: CASSQQGRGYTF.

This clonotype was counted many times. V usage is TRBV12-3 or TRBV12-4 and J usage is TRBJ2-1, with TRBD2 matching 11 bases. Trimming at V came to 5 bases and at J to 8 bases, leaving 5 bases not matched to a gene. The CDR3 runs 14 residues. CDR3 in DNA: TGTGCCAGCAGTCCTACTAGCGGGAGCGATGAGCAGTTCTTC. Translation gives CASSPTSGSDEQFF.

This clonotype was found many times. The chain carries TRBV25-1 and TRBJ2-7; the match to TRBD1 covers 9 bases. V was pared by 10 bases and J by 7 bases, with 20 bases of the junction left unmatched. The CDR3 has 16 residues. Germline lookup yields CDR1 MGHDK and CDR2 SYGVNS. Here the CDR3 DNA reads TGTGCCACTATAGGACCCTTCCCGGGACAGGGTACGGAGCAGTACGTC. Its translation is CATIGPFPGQGTEQYV.

This clonotype was seen at least ten times. This chain links TRBV18 with TRBJ2-1, with D maybe TRBD2 (5 bases). V was cut by 3 bases and J by 5 bases, with 11 bases left in between. Germline CDR1 is KGHSH and CDR2 is LQKENI. This CDR3 comprises 14 residues. CDR3 in DNA: TGTGCCAGCTCACCGGGAGTCGTGGACAATGAGCAGTTCTTC. It specifies CASSPGVVDNEQFF.

This clonotype was observed at least ten times. The chain links TRBV11-3 to TRBJ2-5, with D unresolved. CDR1 is SGHNT, CDR2 YENEEA, per germline. Trimming removed 4 bases from V and 3 bases from J, with 3 bases in between. The CDR3 consists of 11 residues. CDR3 loop: CASSWEETQYF. The CDR3 bases are TGTGCCAGCAGCTGGGAAGAGACCCAGTACTTC.

A note on this clonotype: A read error may explain this, as a much larger clone is one base away. The rearrangement joins TRBV30 to TRBJ1-4; 7 bases are a match to TRBD1. Germline V CDR1 and CDR2: GTSNPN, SVGIG (reference sequence). The CDR3 sequence is 14 residues long. CDR3 in amino acids: CGWSEGAQEEKLFF. Written as DNA, the CDR3 is TGTGGCTGGAGTGAGGGGGCCCAGGAAGAAAAACTGTTTTTT.

The chain is built from TRBV7-9 and TRBJ2-2, with 10 positions matching TRBD2. The germline CDR1 and CDR2 sequences are SEHNR and FQNEAQ (reference sequence). The CDR3 totals 18 residues. J lost 0 bases, V lost 5 bases, and 9 bases had no gene match. The CDR3 DNA follows: TGTGCCAGCAGCCAAGGAGGACTAGCGGACACGAACACCGGGGAGCTGTTTTTT. Its protein product is CASSQGGLADTNTGELFF.

J is TRBJ2-1 and V is TRBV10-3; 7 bases are shared with TRBD1. Unmatched junction bases numbered 4, after V lost 4 bases and J lost 10 bases. This CDR3 has 12 amino acids. The germline gives CDR1 ENHRY, CDR2 SYGVKD. CDR3 coding DNA: TGTGCCATCAGTGGGGACAGTAGGGAGCAGTTCTTC. This gives the protein CAISGDSREQFF.

This clonotype has ten or more counts. This chain connects TRBV28 to TRBJ2-7, with D unclear. In germline, CDR1 is MDHEN, CDR2 SYDVKM. The V end lost 7 bases, the J end lost 4 bases, and 14 bases lay between the germline ends. CDR3 size: 13 residues. CDR3: CASTLPQRYEQYF. The CDR3 DNA is TGTGCCAGCACCCTACCACAGAGGTACGAGCAGTACTTC. Variable domain in full (rest from reference TRBV28 and TRBJ2-7): DVKVTQSSRYLVKRTGEKVFLECVQDMDHENMFWYRQDPGLGLRLIYFSYDVKMKEKGDIPEGYSVSREKKERFSLILESASTNQTSMYLCASTLPQRYEQYFGPGTRLTVT.